This TCR beta chain was captured in a study of T-cell reconstitution after alpha-beta-depleted transplantation in children. Trimming removed 6 bases at V and 7 bases at J, with 12 bases between. This CDR3 has 13 amino acids. Germline-derived CDR1 and CDR2 are LNHNV and YYDKDF (reference sequence). TCRbeta library preparation incorporated unique molecular identifiers. TCRdb called the PCR reads again in MiXCR, with one record for every CDR3 protein. The repertoire holds 120,000 to 150,000 distinct CDR3 sequences, with around 8.8% as singletons. This clonotype has a count of ten or more. Its antigen is unknown. Study-wide findings and caveats: Surviving recipient T cells and thymic progenitors underlay high day-60 TCRbeta diversity in some patients.

The rearrangement joins TRBV15 to TRBJ2-2; D unresolved. The sequence derives from a female patient between 2 and 15 years old who had a stem cell transplant for congenital amegakaryocytic thrombocytopenia, so the T cells may come from the graft donor. This sample comprised PBMCs, mostly from graft donor cells, obtained 180 days after TCRalphabeta/CD19-depleted stem cell transplant. CDR3 coding DNA: TGTGCCACCAGGGTGCGGTTCGGCGGGGAGCTGTTTTTT. Encoded protein: CATRVRFGGELFF.